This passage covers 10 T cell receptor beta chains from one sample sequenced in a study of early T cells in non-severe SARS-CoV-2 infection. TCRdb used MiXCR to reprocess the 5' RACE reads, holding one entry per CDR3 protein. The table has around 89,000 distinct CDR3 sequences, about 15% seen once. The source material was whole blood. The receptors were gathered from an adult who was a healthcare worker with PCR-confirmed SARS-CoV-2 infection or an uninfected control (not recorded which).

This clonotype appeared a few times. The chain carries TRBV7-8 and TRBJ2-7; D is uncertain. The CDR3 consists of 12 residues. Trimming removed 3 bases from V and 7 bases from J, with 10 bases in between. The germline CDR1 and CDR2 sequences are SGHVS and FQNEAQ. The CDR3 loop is CASSFGFEEQYV. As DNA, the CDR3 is TGTGCCAGCAGCTTTGGCTTCGAGGAGCAGTACGTC.

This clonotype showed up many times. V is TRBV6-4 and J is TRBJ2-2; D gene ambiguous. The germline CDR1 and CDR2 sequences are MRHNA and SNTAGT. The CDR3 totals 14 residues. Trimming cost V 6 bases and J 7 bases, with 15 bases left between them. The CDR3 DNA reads TGTGCCAGCAGCCCTGGCCAGGTTGGCGGGGAGCTGTTTTTT. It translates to CASSPGQVGGELFF.

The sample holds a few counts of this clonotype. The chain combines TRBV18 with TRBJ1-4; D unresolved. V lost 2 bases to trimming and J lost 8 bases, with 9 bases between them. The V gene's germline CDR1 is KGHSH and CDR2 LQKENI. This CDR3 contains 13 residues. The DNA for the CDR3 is TGTGCCAGCTCACCAGACACGTTCGAAAAACTGTTTTTT. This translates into CASSPDTFEKLFF.

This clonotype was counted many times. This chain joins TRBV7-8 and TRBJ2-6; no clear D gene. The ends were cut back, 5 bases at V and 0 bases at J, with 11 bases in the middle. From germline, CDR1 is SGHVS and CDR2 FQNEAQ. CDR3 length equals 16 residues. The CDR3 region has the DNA TGTGCCAGCAGCGACGTTATTAGCTCTGGGGCCAACGTCCTGACTTTC. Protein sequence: CASSDVISSGANVLTF.

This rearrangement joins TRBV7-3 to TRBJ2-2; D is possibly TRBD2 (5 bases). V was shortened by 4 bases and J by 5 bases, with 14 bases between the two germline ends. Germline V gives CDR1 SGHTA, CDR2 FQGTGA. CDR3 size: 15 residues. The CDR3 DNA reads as TGTGCCAGCAGCTCCACGACTGGGAGTACCGGGGAGCTGTTTTTT. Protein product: CASSSTTGSTGELFF.

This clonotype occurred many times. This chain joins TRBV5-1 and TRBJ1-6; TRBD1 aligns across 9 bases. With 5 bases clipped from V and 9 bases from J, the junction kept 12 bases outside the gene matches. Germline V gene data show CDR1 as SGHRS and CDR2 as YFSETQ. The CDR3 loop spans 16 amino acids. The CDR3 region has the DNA TGCGCCAGCAGTTCGGGCCGGGGACAGGGAAGTTCACCCCTCCACTTT. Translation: CASSSGRGQGSSPLHF.

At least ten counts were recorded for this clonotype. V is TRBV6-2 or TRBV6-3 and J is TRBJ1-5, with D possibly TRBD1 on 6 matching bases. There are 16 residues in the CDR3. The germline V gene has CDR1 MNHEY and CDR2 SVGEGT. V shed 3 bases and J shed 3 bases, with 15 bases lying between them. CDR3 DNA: TGTGCCAGCAGTTATGTGGGGACAAAGATCAATCAGCCCCAGCATTTT. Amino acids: CASSYVGTKINQPQHF.

The CDR3 nucleotides read TGTGCCAGCGAAAGAAACGAGAACACTGAAGCTTTCTTT. Translated: CASERNENTEAFF. This chain connects TRBV6-6 to TRBJ1-1; D not resolved. Germline V gives CDR1 MNHNY, CDR2 SVGAGI (reference sequence). CDR3 length: 13 amino acids. V lost 8 bases to trimming and J lost 1 base, with 11 bases between them.

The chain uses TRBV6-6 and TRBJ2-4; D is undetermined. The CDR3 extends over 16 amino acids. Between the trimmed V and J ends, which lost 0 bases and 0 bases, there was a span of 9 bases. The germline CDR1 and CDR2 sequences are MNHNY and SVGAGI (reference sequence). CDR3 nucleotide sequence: TGTGCCAGCAGTTACTCCGGCTATCCAGCCAAAAACATTCAGTACTTC. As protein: CASSYSGYPAKNIQYF.

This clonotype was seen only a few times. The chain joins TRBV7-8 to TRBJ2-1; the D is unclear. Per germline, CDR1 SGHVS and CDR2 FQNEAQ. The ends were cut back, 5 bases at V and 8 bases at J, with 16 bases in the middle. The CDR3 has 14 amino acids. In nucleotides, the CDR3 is TGTGCCAGCAGCGCAGGCCTTGGAGCCCATGAGCAGTTCTTC. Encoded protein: CASSAGLGAHEQFF.